This TCR beta chain was recorded in a study of radiotherapy plus CTLA-4 blockade in lung cancer. V lost 5 bases, J lost 7 bases, and 6 bases lay in between. CDR3 size: 12 residues. The germline CDR1 and CDR2 sequences are SNHLY and FYNNEI. Sequencing was performed with immunoSEQ multiplex PCR; in TCRdb, only in-frame clones are kept and a portion is missing. The sample includes fewer than 100,000 clones, around 83% of them seen just once. Source: peripheral blood, taken from a patient treated with radiotherapy plus ipilimumab. The origin of this receptor is a human donor with non-small cell lung cancer who had stable disease on radiotherapy plus ipilimumab. This chain links TRBV2 with TRBJ1-6; no clear D. DNA for the CDR3: TGTGCCAGCAGTTTCGGGAATTCACCCCTCCACTTT. Protein sequence: CASSFGNSPLHF.